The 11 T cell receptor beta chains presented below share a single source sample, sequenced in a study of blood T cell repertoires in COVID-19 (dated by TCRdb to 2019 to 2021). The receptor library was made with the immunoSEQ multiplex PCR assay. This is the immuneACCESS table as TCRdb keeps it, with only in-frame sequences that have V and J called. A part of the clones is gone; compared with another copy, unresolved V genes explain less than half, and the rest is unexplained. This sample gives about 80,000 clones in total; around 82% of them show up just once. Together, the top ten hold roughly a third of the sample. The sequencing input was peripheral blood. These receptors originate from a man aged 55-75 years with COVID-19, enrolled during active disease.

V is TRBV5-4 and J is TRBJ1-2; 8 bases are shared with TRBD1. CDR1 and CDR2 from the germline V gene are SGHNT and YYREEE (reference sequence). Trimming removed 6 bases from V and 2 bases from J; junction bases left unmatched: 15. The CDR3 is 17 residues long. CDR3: CASTGETDRGRNYGYTF. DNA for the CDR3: TGTGCCAGCACCGGGGAAACCGACAGGGGAAGAAACTATGGCTACACCTTC.

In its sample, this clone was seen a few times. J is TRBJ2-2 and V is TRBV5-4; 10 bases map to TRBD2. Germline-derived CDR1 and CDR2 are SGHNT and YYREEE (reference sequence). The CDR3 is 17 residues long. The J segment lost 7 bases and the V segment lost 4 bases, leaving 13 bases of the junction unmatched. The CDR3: CASSRVTLAGVGGELFF. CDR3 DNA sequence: TGTGCCAGCAGCCGGGTCACCCTAGCGGGAGTAGGCGGGGAGCTGTTTTTT.

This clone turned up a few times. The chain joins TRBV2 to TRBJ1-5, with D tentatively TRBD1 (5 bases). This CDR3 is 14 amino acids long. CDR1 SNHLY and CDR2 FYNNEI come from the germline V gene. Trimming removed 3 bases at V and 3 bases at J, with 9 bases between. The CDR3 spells CASSDRGDNQPQHF. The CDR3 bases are TGTGCCAGCAGTGATAGGGGTGACAATCAGCCCCAGCATTTT.

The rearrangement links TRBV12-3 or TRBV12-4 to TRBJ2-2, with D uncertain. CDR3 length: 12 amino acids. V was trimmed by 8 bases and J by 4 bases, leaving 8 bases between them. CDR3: CASVRLTGELFF. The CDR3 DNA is TGTGCCAGCGTCAGACTCACCGGGGAGCTGTTTTTT.

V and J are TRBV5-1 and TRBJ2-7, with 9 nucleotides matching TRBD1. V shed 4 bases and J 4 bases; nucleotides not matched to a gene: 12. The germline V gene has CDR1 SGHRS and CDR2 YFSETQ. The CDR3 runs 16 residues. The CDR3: CASSPNRGPPAYEQYF. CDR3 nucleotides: TGCGCCAGCAGCCCCAACAGGGGGCCCCCTGCGTACGAGCAGTACTTC.

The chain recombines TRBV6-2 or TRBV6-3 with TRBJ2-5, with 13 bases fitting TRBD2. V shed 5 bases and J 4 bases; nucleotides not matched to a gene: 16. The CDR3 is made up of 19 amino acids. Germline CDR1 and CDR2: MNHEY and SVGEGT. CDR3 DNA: TGTGCCAGCAGTCCCACCTTTTTGACTAGCGGGAGGAGGGGAGAGACCCAGTACTTC. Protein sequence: CASSPTFLTSGRRGETQYF.

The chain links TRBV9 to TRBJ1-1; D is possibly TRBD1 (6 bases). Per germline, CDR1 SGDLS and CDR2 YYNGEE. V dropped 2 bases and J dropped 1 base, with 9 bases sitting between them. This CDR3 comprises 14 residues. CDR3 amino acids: CASSVGTTNTEAFF. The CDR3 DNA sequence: TGTGCCAGCAGCGTTGGGACAACGAACACTGAAGCTTTCTTT. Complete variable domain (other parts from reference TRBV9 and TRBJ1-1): DSGVTQTPKHLITATGQRVTLRCSPRSGDLSVYWYQQSLDQGLQFLIQYYNGEERAKGNILERFSAQQFPDLHSELNLSSLELGDSALYFCASSVGTTNTEAFFGQGTRLTVV.

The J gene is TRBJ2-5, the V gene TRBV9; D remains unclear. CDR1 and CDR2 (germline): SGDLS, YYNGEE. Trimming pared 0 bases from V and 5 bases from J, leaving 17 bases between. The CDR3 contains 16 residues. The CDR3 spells CASSVGSRRDGETQYF. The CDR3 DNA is TGTGCCAGCAGCGTAGGCTCACGTCGCGACGGGGAGACCCAGTACTTC. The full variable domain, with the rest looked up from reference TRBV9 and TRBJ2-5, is DSGVTQTPKHLITATGQRVTLRCSPRSGDLSVYWYQQSLDQGLQFLIQYYNGEERAKGNILERFSAQQFPDLHSELNLSSLELGDSALYFCASSVGSRRDGETQYFGPGTRLLVL.

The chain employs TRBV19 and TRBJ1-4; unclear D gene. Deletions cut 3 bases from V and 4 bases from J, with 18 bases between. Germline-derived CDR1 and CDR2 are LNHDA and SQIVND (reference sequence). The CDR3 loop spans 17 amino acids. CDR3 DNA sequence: TGTGCCAGTAGTATCGGGATCGTTAGGGTGGGTAATGAAAAACTGTTTTTT. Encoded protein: CASSIGIVRVGNEKLFF.

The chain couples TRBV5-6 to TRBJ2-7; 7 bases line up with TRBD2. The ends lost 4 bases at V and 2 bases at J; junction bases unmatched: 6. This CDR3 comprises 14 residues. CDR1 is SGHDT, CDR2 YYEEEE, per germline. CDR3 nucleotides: TGTGCCAGCAGCCCACCTAGCGGCCCCTACGAGCAGTACTTC. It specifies CASSPPSGPYEQYF.

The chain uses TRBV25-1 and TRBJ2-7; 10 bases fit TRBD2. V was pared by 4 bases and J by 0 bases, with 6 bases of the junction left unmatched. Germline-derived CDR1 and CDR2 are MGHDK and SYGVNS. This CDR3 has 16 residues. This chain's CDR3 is CASSGGLANPSYEQYF. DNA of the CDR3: TGTGCCAGCAGTGGGGGACTAGCGAACCCCTCCTACGAGCAGTACTTC.